This T cell receptor (beta chain) was obtained from a study of blood T cell repertoires in COVID-19. Study details: Samples of COVID-19 (acute and convalescent) were obtained from the United States, Italy and Spain. T cells, B-cell-depleted T cells, or PBMCs supplied cDNA or gDNA.

Original processing methods: Estimates of nucleated cell counts were drawn from the amplification of reference gene primers. Assay: immunoSEQ multiplex PCR; the TCRdb copy retains only in-frame clones and omits some. V, J and clone size are taken as reported in that table, and D and trimming were inferred from the DNA itself. The sample shows about 150,000 clones, around 85% of them seen only once. Germline CDR1 and CDR2: ENHRY and SYGVKD. This CDR3 has 12 amino acids. The ends were cut back, 3 bases at V and 3 bases at J, with 5 bases in the middle. This clone was seen just once. The rearrangement uses TRBV10-3 and TRBJ2-5; D ambiguous. This receptor was taken from a woman in her seventies with acute or convalescent COVID-19. Sequencing was performed on peripheral blood. CDR3 sequence (DNA): TGTGCCATCAGTGAAGGAGAAGAGACCCAGTACTTC. Its protein is CAISEGEETQYF.